Below, 29 T cell receptor beta chains from the same sample are listed, as sequenced in a study of graft-versus-host responses after intestinal transplantation. Using immunoSEQ multiplex PCR, the repertoire was profiled, and TCRdb retains in-frame clones only, with some absent. The table shows more than 4,000 clones, with 25% to 30% occurring only once. The specimen was alloreactive CD4+ T cells from a mixed lymphocyte reaction culture, collected before transplantation. The subset here: CFSE-low proliferating T cells sorted from approximately 6-day pre-transplant mixed lymphocyte reaction (GvH or HvG direction). Source of these receptors: a human patient who was an organ donor for intestinal transplantation.

The chain uses TRBV7-3 and TRBJ2-1; a possible D gene is TRBD2 (6 bases). This CDR3 region has 14 residues. The germline gives CDR1 SGHTA, CDR2 FQGTGA. Trimming took off 2 bases at V and 3 bases at J, with 8 bases between the two ends. CDR3 sequence: CASSLASVYNEQFF. CDR3 DNA sequence: TGTGCCAGCAGCTTAGCTAGCGTCTACAATGAGCAGTTCTTC.

CDR3 DNA sequence: TGTGCCAGCAGCTTAGTTCCGGGTCCTATGGGCTACACCTTC. This translates into CASSLVPGPMGYTF. This rearrangement joins TRBV7-2 to TRBJ1-2; the D is unclear. Between the trimmed V and J ends, which lost 1 base and 8 bases, there was a span of 14 bases. Germline CDR1 SGHTA, CDR2 FQGNSA. The CDR3 contains 14 residues.

This clone showed up just a few times. Mismatch with germline at one junction end may stem from a read error. The identical CDR3 is also encoded by other nucleotide sequences in the sample. This chain joins TRBV5-1 and TRBJ1-2; D gene ambiguous. Germline V gives CDR1 SGHRS, CDR2 YFSETQ. The CDR3 consists of 12 residues. The CDR3: CASSFLGDGYTF. The CDR3 coding sequence is TGTGCCAGCAGCTTTCTCGGAGACGGCTACACCTTC.

The V and J genes are TRBV7-6 and TRBJ1-5; D remains unclear. V lost 0 bases to trimming and J lost 6 bases, with 9 bases between them. Germline-derived CDR1 and CDR2 are SGHVS and FNYEAQ. The CDR3 runs 14 residues. In DNA, the CDR3 is TGTGCCAGCAGCTTAGCAATGACGGGTCAGCCCCAGCATTTT. Translation: CASSLAMTGQPQHF. Filled out from reference TRBV7-6 and TRBJ1-5, the complete variable domain reads GAGVSQSPRYKVTKRGQDVALRCDPISGHVSLYWYRQALGQGPEFLTYFNYEAQQDKSGLPNDRFSAERPEGSISTLTIQRTEQRDSAMYRCASSLAMTGQPQHFGDGTRLSIL.

The V call is TRBV10-1, the J call TRBJ2-7; a weak D match, TRBD2 (5 bases). This CDR3 has 12 amino acids. Germline V gene sequence: CDR1 WNHNN, CDR2 SYGVQD (reference sequence). V was pared by 5 bases and J by 0 bases, with 5 bases between. DNA for the CDR3: TGCGCCAGCAGTACTAGCTCCTACGAGCAGTACTTC. The encoded protein is CASSTSSYEQYF.

This clone was seen a few times. The J gene is TRBJ1-2, the V gene TRBV10-3; D unclear. The CDR3 consists of 11 residues. Germline V gene sequence: CDR1 ENHRY, CDR2 SYGVKD. Trimming took 10 bases from V and 4 from J, leaving 10 bases between them. The DNA for the CDR3 is TGTGCCACACTAATTGGCTATGGCTACACCTTC. It codes for CATLIGYGYTF.

This clone appeared a few times. The CDR3 DNA is TGTGCCAGCAGCCCGGGACTAGCGGGGGGCCAAGAGACCCAGTACTTC. This gives the protein CASSPGLAGGQETQYF. The chain recombines TRBV7-6 with TRBJ2-5; 15 bases align to TRBD2. CDR3 length: 16 amino acids. V shed 5 bases, J shed 1 base, and the junction held 2 bases outside the gene matches. Germline CDR1 is SGHVS and CDR2 is FNYEAQ.

This clone occurred a few times. The rearrangement uses TRBV20-1 and TRBJ2-1; unclear D gene. The V end was cut by 1 base, the J end by 12 bases, with 7 bases between. Germline V CDR1 and CDR2: DFQATT, SNEGSKA (reference sequence). The CDR3 loop spans 10 amino acids. DNA of the CDR3: TGCAGTGCTAGAGGACTCTCGCAGTTCTTC. It codes for CSARGLSQFF.

The chain has TRBV10-2 and TRBJ1-1, with D uncertain. The CDR3 loop spans 15 amino acids. The V end lost 4 bases, the J end lost 5 bases, and 17 bases lay between the germline ends. Germline loops: CDR1 WSHSY, CDR2 SAAADI. CDR3 residues: CASSVLGRRGTEAFF. CDR3 DNA sequence: TGCGCCAGCAGTGTCCTTGGCCGCCGAGGGACTGAAGCTTTCTTT.

J is TRBJ1-4 and V is TRBV6-5, with D perhaps matching TRBD1 (6 bases). Trimming cost V 0 bases and J 8 bases, with 13 bases left between them. Germline lookup yields CDR1 MNHEY and CDR2 SVGAGI. This CDR3 is built from 15 residues. CDR3: CASSYSGGGVEKLFF. DNA of the CDR3: TGTGCCAGCAGTTACTCGGGGGGGGGCGTCGAAAAACTGTTTTTT.

This clone ranks as medium-sized (0.01 to 0.1%). This rearrangement joins TRBV11-3 to TRBJ2-5; possible D gene TRBD1, 6 bases. Germline CDR1 reads SGHNT; CDR2 reads YENEEA. The CDR3 has 14 residues. Between the trimmed V and J ends, which lost 1 base and 4 bases, there was a span of 10 bases. The CDR3 loop reads CASSLVSGVETQYF. In DNA form, the CDR3 reads TGTGCCAGCAGCTTAGTCTCAGGGGTAGAGACCCAGTACTTC.

As regards this clone: Other DNA sequences in this specimen translate into the identical CDR3. V usage is TRBV28 and J usage is TRBJ2-3; 8 bases align to TRBD2. Germline trimming cut 6 bases from V and 0 bases from J; bases unmatched to any gene: 5. Looked up from germline, CDR1 is MDHEN and CDR2 is SYDVKM. The CDR3 is made up of 15 amino acids. The CDR3 coding sequence is TGTGCCAGCAGCTTAGCGGGACGTAGCACAGATACGCAGTATTTT. It yields the protein CASSLAGRSTDTQYF.

In its sample, this clone is medium-sized. The chain carries TRBV2 and TRBJ2-3; 9 bases are shared with TRBD2. The CDR3 covers 14 residues. V dropped 5 bases and J dropped 4; count of bases not matched to a gene: 4. Germline CDR1 is SNHLY and CDR2 is FYNNEI. The CDR3 reads CASSIGLASDTQYF. In DNA, the CDR3 is TGTGCCAGCAGTATCGGACTAGCGTCAGATACGCAGTATTTT. Filled out from reference TRBV2 and TRBJ2-3, the complete variable domain reads EPEVTQTPSHQVTQMGQEVILRCVPISNHLYFYWYRQILGQKVEFLVSFYNNEISEKSEIFDDQFSVERPDGSNFTLKIRSTKLEDSAMYFCASSIGLASDTQYFGPGTRLTVL.

The chain combines TRBV9 with TRBJ1-3; no firm D call. Germline V CDR1 and CDR2: SGDLS, YYNGEE. V lost 4 bases and J lost 2, with 7 bases in between. The CDR3 is 13 residues long. The CDR3 region is CASSISAGNTIYF. The CDR3 DNA is TGTGCCAGCAGCATCTCCGCTGGAAACACCATATATTTT.

The rearrangement uses TRBV6-5 and TRBJ1-2; 7 bases agree with TRBD1. From germline, CDR1 is MNHEY and CDR2 SVGAGI. The CDR3 is made up of 13 amino acids. The junction had 2 bases not matched to a gene; V was cut back by 5 bases and J by 2 bases. The CDR3 nucleotides read TGTGCCAGCAGTAGGGGGCTAAACTATGGCTACACCTTC. It specifies CASSRGLNYGYTF.

This clone appeared once. This chain joins TRBV28 and TRBJ2-1, with 8 bases aligning to TRBD2. The V and J ends lost 6 bases and 6 bases, in that order; junction bases with no gene match: 10. CDR1 and CDR2 (germline): MDHEN, SYDVKM. The CDR3 runs to 15 residues. The chain's CDR3 is CASSRGLAHFNEQFF. The CDR3 nucleotides are TGTGCCAGCAGCCGCGGACTAGCCCATTTCAATGAGCAGTTCTTC.

This chain joins TRBV6-6 and TRBJ2-7; 8 bases fit TRBD1. The CDR3 contains 12 residues. The germline CDR1 and CDR2 sequences are MNHNY and SVGAGI (reference sequence). V gave up 5 bases and J gave up 7 bases; unmatched junction bases: 4. DNA of the CDR3: TGTGCCAGCAGTCGGACAGGGACTGAGCAGTACTTC. As protein: CASSRTGTEQYF.

This sequence joins TRBV11-3 and TRBJ2-1; D remains unclear. This CDR3 comprises 16 residues. V was clipped by 1 base and J by 0 bases, with 10 bases between them. Germline CDR1 reads SGHNT; CDR2 reads YENEEA. The CDR3 DNA follows: TGTGCCAGCAGCTTAGGGCTGATCAGCTCCTACAATGAGCAGTTCTTC. Translating gives CASSLGLISSYNEQFF.

This clone is classed as medium-sized. The V gene is TRBV2, the J gene TRBJ2-7; 10 nucleotides line up with TRBD1. CDR3 size: 14 residues. Per the germline V gene, CDR1 is SNHLY and CDR2 is FYNNEI. V lost 4 bases to trimming and J lost 5 bases; unmatched junction nucleotides: 5. The CDR3, as DNA: TGTGCCAGCAGTGTGGGAGACAGGGGGCACGAGCAGTACTTC. This translates into CASSVGDRGHEQYF.

Relative to its sample, this clone is medium-sized. The chain recombines TRBV6-5 with TRBJ2-7; 10 bases align to TRBD1. Germline V CDR1 and CDR2: MNHEY, SVGAGI. CDR3 length: 12 residues. The J segment lost 6 bases and the V segment lost 5 bases, leaving 1 base of the junction unmatched. CDR3 protein: CASSRTGGEQYF. Here the CDR3 DNA reads TGTGCCAGCAGTAGGACAGGGGGCGAGCAGTACTTC.

Sample share makes this clone medium-sized (0.01 to 0.1%). The V and J genes are TRBV20-1 and TRBJ1-2; D may be TRBD1 (5 bases). From germline, CDR1 is DFQATT and CDR2 SNEGSKA (reference sequence). The CDR3 loop spans 11 amino acids. V lost 5 bases and J 4 bases, leaving 8 bases between the germline ends. The CDR3 region is CSAQGSYGYTF. In nucleotides, the CDR3 is TGCAGTGCTCAGGGATCCTATGGCTACACCTTC.

The chain carries TRBV19 and TRBJ2-7, with TRBD1 matching 8 bases. This CDR3 has 15 amino acids. J lost 2 bases, V lost 3 bases, and 6 bases had no gene match. Germline V gene lookup returns CDR1 LNHDA and CDR2 SQIVND (reference sequence). CDR3 DNA: TGTGCCAGTAGTATTGGGGGACAGGTGGCCTACGAGCAGTACTTC. This codes for CASSIGGQVAYEQYF. The full variable domain, its missing parts supplied by reference TRBV19 and TRBJ2-7, is DGGITQSPKYLFRKEGQNVTLSCEQNLNHDAMYWYRQDPGQGLRLIYYSQIVNDFQKGDIAEGYSVSREKKESFPLTVTSAQKNPTAFYLCASSIGGQVAYEQYFGPGTRLTVT.

This clone was recorded a few times. The rearrangement joins TRBV7-6 to TRBJ2-1; D gene uncertain. The CDR3 has 13 residues. The germline V and J ends were trimmed by 5 bases and 8 bases, with 13 bases remaining between them. Germline loops: CDR1 SGHVS, CDR2 FNYEAQ. The CDR3 nucleotides read TGTGCCAGCAGCGCAACAGTGGCCTATGAGCAGTTCTTC. This sequence encodes CASSATVAYEQFF.

This clone appeared a few times. The chain carries TRBV10-3 and TRBJ1-3; 9 nucleotides agree with TRBD1. Per germline, CDR1 ENHRY and CDR2 SYGVKD. CDR3 size: 14 residues. Trimming removed 9 bases from V and 3 bases from J; junction bases left unmatched: 6. Here the CDR3 DNA reads TGTGCCATTCGAGGACAGGGGCATGGAAACACCATATATTTT. Translating gives CAIRGQGHGNTIYF.

The chain couples TRBV5-1 to TRBJ2-5; 12 positions agree with TRBD2. CDR3 length: 17 residues. From germline, CDR1 is SGHRS and CDR2 YFSETQ. V shed 3 bases, J shed 4 bases, and the junction held 10 bases outside the gene matches. The CDR3 protein is CASSSGASGRAIETQYF. The CDR3 DNA is TGCGCCAGCAGCTCAGGGGCTAGCGGGAGGGCCATAGAGACCCAGTACTTC.

The table lists this clone with a few counts. This rearrangement joins TRBV5-1 to TRBJ2-3; 9 bases are shared with TRBD2. Germline V gene sequence: CDR1 SGHRS, CDR2 YFSETQ. With V trimmed by 2 bases and J by 6 bases, 7 bases remained unmatched. The CDR3 sequence is 15 residues long. The CDR3 region is CASSFAGGMLDTQYF. In DNA form, the CDR3 reads TGCGCCAGCAGCTTTGCGGGGGGGATGCTGGATACGCAGTATTTT.

J is TRBJ2-5 and V is TRBV5-5; 8 bases are shared with TRBD2. CDR3 length: 14 amino acids. With V trimmed by 3 bases and J by 3 bases, 4 bases remained unmatched. Germline V gene sequence: CDR1 SGHKS, CDR2 YYEKEE (reference sequence). Here the CDR3 reads CASSSGGPEETQYF. As DNA, the CDR3 is TGTGCCAGCAGCTCGGGGGGGCCAGAAGAGACCCAGTACTTC.

The chain combines TRBV10-1 with TRBJ1-4; 10 bases agree with TRBD1. From germline, CDR1 is WNHNN and CDR2 SYGVQD (reference sequence). Germline trimming cut 6 bases from V and 6 bases from J; bases unmatched to any gene: 7. The CDR3 sequence is 15 residues long. CDR3 in DNA: TGCGCCAGCAGCGGACAGGGGGAACGTTATGAAAAACTGTTTTTT. Translation: CASSGQGERYEKLFF.

The chain combines TRBV6-6 with TRBJ2-5; D is unresolved. Germline-derived CDR1 and CDR2 are MNHNY and SVGAGI (reference sequence). Deletions cut 0 bases from V and 5 bases from J, with 4 bases between. CDR3 length: 12 residues. The CDR3, as DNA: TGTGCCAGCAGTTACTCGCAGGAGACCCAGTACTTC. Its protein is CASSYSQETQYF.